The following is a TCR beta chain sequence with its context. These data originate in a study of blood T cell repertoires in COVID-19. Background on the study: COVID-19 samples collected from the United States, Italy and Spain covered acute and convalescent phases. T cells, B-cell-depleted T cells, or PBMCs supplied cDNA or gDNA.

Losses at the gene ends were 6 bases for V and 3 bases for J; bases not matched to a gene: 9. The germline CDR1 and CDR2 sequences are SGDLS and YYNGEE. The CDR3 totals 15 residues. Source study methods: From reference gene primer amplification, estimates of nucleated cell counts were derived. This table comes from immunoSEQ multiplex PCR, and its TCRdb copy is limited to in-frame clones, with some not included. For V, J and clone size, that table is used; D and trimming come from the DNA. The sample consists of around 93,000 clones, around nine tenths of them appearing once. The chain has TRBV9 and TRBJ2-1; 7 bases line up with TRBD1. Material: peripheral blood. The receptor comes from an elderly man with acute or convalescent COVID-19. CDR3 coding DNA: TGTGCCAGCAACCCCGGTACAGGGGTCTACAATGAGCAGTTCTTC. Its protein product is CASNPGTGVYNEQFF.